One and the same sample provided the 7 T cell receptor beta chains below, sequenced in a study of cytomegalovirus exposure and HLA in healthy donors. Vbeta (60) and Jbeta (13) primers were used in the PCR. The table came from immunoSEQ multiplex PCR; TCRdb's copy has only in-frame clones and leaves some out. The sample has some 110,000 clones; around 75% are singletons. Sequenced material: PBMCs. These TCRs come from a man between 40 and 49 years old in good health and CMV-seronegative.

CDR3 region: CASSRREGPYEQYF. In nucleotides, the CDR3 is TGTGCCAGCAGTAGGCGGGAGGGCCCCTACGAGCAGTACTTC. This rearrangement joins TRBV7-2 to TRBJ2-7; TRBD2 aligns across 9 bases. Trimming took 6 bases from V and 2 from J; bases not matched to a gene: 5. The CDR3 is 14 amino acids. From germline, CDR1 is SGHTA and CDR2 FQGNSA.

V is TRBV29-1 and J is TRBJ2-5; 9 bases fit TRBD1. The end of the DNA is better explained by TRBJ2-7, so the J call may be wrong. CDR1 and CDR2 from the germline V gene are SQVTM and ANQGSEA. The CDR3 is made up of 13 amino acids. Here the CDR3 reads CSVVSGQGYEQYF. In DNA form, the CDR3 reads TGCAGCGTCGTCTCGGGACAGGGTTACGAGCAGTACTTC.

The rearrangement joins TRBV5-4 to TRBJ2-1, with 7 positions matching TRBD1. The CDR3 runs 13 residues. V gave up 3 bases and J gave up 6 bases; unmatched junction bases: 3. Germline V lookup: CDR1 SGHNT, CDR2 YYREEE (reference sequence). The CDR3: CASSWGTANEQFF. As DNA, the CDR3 is TGTGCCAGCAGCTGGGGGACAGCCAATGAGCAGTTCTTC.

Points on this clone: This same CDR3 is encoded by further DNA sequences in the sample. The J gene is TRBJ2-7, the V gene TRBV6-5; 9 positions agree with TRBD1. The V gene's germline CDR1 is MNHEY and CDR2 SVGAGI. V shed 5 bases and J 2 bases; nucleotides not matched to a gene: 1. The CDR3 runs 13 residues. The CDR3: CASSGTGTYEQYF. The DNA for the CDR3 is TGTGCCAGCAGTGGGACAGGGACCTACGAGCAGTACTTC.

The genes are TRBV7-9 and TRBJ1-2; 7 bases align to TRBD1. Trimming removed 6 bases from V and 5 bases from J; junction bases left unmatched: 12. The length of the CDR3 is 15 residues. Germline V gives CDR1 SEHNR, CDR2 FQNEAQ (reference sequence). The CDR3 DNA is TGTGCCAGCAGAGGGCGGCAGGGGGAAGTGTATGGCTACACCTTC. This encodes CASRGRQGEVYGYTF.

The chain has TRBV9 and TRBJ1-4; 10 positions agree with TRBD1. The CDR3 covers 17 residues. With 4 bases clipped from V and 5 bases from J, the junction kept 11 bases outside the gene matches. Germline-derived CDR1 and CDR2 are SGDLS and YYNGEE. As DNA, the CDR3 is TGTGCCAGCAGCCCGAGAGCCGGGACAGGGGTAAATGAAAAACTGTTTTTT. Its protein is CASSPRAGTGVNEKLFF.

V usage is TRBV27 and J usage is TRBJ2-7; 7 positions agree with TRBD1. The trim removed 4 bases at V and 2 bases at J, leaving 8 bases unmatched. CDR1 is MNHEY, CDR2 SMNVEV, per germline (reference sequence). This CDR3 has 15 amino acids. The DNA of the CDR3 is TGTGCCAGCAGTTACAGTTCGACAGGGCCCTACGAGCAGTACTTC. It specifies CASSYSSTGPYEQYF.